The next 2 T cell receptor beta chains were all read from a single sample in a study of CD8+ T cells in alopecia areata. The authors extracted RNA and reverse transcribed it into cDNA as the sequencing template. Using immunoSEQ multiplex PCR, the repertoire was profiled, and TCRdb retains in-frame clones only, with some absent. The table lists about 200,000 clones, around 62% of them singletons. The sample in question was CD4+ T cells sorted from blood, obtained at week 0. The receptors were gathered from a human donor with alopecia areata.

This clone was seen a few times. This chain connects TRBV5-6 to TRBJ2-7, with D maybe TRBD2 (5 bases). CDR3 length: 15 amino acids. Deletions cut 0 bases from V and 4 bases from J, with 14 bases between. Germline-derived CDR1 and CDR2 are SGHDT and YYEEEE. CDR3 amino acids: CASSLGSTGSYEQYF. The CDR3 nucleotides read TGTGCCAGCAGCTTGGGAAGTACTGGGAGTTACGAGCAGTACTTC.

The chain uses TRBV7-2 and TRBJ1-4, with 8 bases lining up with TRBD1. V lost 2 bases, J lost 12 bases, and 11 bases stayed unmatched. The CDR3 extends over 15 amino acids. Per germline, CDR1 SGHTA and CDR2 FQGNSA. CDR3 loop: CASSLRTGWSEELFF. CDR3 DNA sequence: TGTGCCAGCAGCTTAAGGACAGGGTGGTCGGAGGAACTGTTTTTT.